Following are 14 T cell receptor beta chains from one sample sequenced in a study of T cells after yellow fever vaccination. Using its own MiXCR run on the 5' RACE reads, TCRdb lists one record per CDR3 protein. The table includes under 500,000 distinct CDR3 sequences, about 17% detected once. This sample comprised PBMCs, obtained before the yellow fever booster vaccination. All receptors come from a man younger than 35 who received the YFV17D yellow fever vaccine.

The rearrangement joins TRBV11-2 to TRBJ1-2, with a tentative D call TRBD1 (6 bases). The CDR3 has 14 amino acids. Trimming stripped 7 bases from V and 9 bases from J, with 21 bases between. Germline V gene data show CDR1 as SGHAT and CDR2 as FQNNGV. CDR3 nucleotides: TGTGCCAGCACCCCGGGCCGACAGGCAAAAAGCTACACCTTC. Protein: CASTPGRQAKSYTF.

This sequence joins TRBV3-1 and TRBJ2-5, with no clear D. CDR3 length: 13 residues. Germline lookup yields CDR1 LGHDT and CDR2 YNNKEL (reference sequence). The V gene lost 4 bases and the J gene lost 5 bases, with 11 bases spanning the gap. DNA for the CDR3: TGTGCCAGCAGCCTGGGGTATGGGGAGACCCAGTACTTC. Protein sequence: CASSLGYGETQYF.

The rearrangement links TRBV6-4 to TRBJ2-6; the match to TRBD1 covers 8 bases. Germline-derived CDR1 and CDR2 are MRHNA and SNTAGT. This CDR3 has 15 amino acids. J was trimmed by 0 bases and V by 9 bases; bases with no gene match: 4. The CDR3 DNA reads TGTGCCAGATTTACAGGGGGCTCTGGGGCCAACGTCCTGACTTTC. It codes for CARFTGGSGANVLTF.

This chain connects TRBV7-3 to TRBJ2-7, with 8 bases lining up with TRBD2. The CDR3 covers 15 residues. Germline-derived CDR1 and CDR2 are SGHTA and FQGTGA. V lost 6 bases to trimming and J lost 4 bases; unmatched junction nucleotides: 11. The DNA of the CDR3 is TGTGCCAGCAGGGACCCGGGGGGGCCACGATACGAGCAGTACGTC. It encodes CASRDPGGPRYEQYV.

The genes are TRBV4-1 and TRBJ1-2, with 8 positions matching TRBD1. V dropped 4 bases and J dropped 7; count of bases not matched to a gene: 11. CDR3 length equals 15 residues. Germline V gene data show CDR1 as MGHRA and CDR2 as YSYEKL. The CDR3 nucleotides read TGCGCCAGCAGCCGCGGACAGGGAGATCAACTTGGCTACACCTTC. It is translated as CASSRGQGDQLGYTF.

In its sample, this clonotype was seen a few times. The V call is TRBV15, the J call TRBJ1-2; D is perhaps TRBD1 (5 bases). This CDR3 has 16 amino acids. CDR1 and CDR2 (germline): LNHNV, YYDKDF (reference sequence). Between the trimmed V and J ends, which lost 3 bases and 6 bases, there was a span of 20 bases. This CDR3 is CATSSSTGAARDGYTF. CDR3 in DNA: TGTGCCACCAGCAGCTCAACTGGGGCAGCGAGGGATGGCTACACCTTC.

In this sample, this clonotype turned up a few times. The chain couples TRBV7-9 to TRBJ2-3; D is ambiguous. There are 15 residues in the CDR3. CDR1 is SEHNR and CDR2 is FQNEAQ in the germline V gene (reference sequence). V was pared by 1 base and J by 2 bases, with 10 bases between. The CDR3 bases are TGTGCCAGCAGCTTAGATGGCGTACTCACAGATACGCAGTATTTT. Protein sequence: CASSLDGVLTDTQYF.

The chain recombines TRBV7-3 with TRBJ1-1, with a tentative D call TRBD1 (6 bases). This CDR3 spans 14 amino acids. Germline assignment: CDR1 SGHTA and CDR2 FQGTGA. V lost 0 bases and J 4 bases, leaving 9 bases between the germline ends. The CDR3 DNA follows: TGTGCCAGCAGCTTAACCCGGGACACCACTGAAGCTTTCTTT. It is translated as CASSLTRDTTEAFF.

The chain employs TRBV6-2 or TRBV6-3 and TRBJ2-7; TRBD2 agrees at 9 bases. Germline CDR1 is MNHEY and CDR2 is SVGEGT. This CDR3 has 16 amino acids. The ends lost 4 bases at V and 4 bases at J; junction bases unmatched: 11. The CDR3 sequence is CASSFSPSGNRYEQYV. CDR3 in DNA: TGTGCCAGCAGTTTTTCCCCTAGCGGGAACAGGTACGAGCAGTACGTC.

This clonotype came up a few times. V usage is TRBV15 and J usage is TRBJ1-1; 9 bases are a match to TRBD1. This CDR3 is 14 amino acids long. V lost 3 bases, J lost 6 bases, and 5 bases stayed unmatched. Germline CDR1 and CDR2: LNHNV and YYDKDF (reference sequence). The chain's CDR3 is CATSSRDRDAEAFF. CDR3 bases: TGTGCCACCAGCAGCCGGGACAGGGACGCTGAAGCTTTCTTT.

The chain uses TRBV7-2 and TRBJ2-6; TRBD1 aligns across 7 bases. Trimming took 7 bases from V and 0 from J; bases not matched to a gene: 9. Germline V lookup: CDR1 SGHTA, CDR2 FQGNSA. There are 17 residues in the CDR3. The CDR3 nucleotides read TGTGCCAGCAACCTCCGGGACAGACACTCTGGGGCCAACGTCCTGACTTTC. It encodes CASNLRDRHSGANVLTF.

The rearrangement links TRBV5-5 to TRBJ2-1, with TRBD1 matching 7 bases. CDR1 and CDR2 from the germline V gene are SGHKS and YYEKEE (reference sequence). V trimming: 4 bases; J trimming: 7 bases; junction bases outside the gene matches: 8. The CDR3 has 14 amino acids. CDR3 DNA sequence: TGTGCCAGCAGCCGAGTGGACAGGCCGAATGAGCAGTTCTTC. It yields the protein CASSRVDRPNEQFF.

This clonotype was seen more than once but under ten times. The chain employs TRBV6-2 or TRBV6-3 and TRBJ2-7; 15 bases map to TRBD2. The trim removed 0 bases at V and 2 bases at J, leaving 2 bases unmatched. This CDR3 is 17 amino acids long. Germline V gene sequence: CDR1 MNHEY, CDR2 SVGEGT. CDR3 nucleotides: TGTGCCAGCAGTTACTCCAGGACTAGCGGGGGGGCCTACGAGCAGTACGTC. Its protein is CASSYSRTSGGAYEQYV.

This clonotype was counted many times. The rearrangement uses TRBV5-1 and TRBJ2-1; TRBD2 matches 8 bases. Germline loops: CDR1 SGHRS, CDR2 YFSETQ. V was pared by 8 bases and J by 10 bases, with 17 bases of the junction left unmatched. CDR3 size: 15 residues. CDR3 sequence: CASMAGGGGSPEQFF. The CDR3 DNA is TGCGCCAGTATGGCCGGGGGGGGCGGTTCCCCCGAGCAGTTCTTC.